This TCR beta chain originates from a study of blood T cell repertoires in COVID-19. The overall study: Whether acute or convalescent, the COVID-19 samples came from the United States, Italy and Spain. T cells, B-cell-depleted T cells, or PBMCs provided the cDNA or gDNA that served as material.

V lost 0 bases to trimming and J lost 8 bases, with 9 bases between them. Germline loops: CDR1 SGHDT, CDR2 YYEEEE. The CDR3 has 13 residues. In the authors' methods: The assay estimated nucleated cells by amplifying reference gene primers. Measured with immunoSEQ multiplex PCR; TCRdb has only the in-frame clones, and not every one. V and J calls plus clone size are reproduced from that table; the DNA served to infer D and trimming. The sample has 150,000 to 200,000 clones; around nine tenths are singletons. The chain recombines TRBV5-6 with TRBJ1-5; D not certain. The specimen was peripheral blood. The receptor was isolated from a man aged 70 or older with acute or convalescent COVID-19. This CDR3 is CASSLAHGEPQHF. CDR3 DNA: TGTGCCAGCAGCTTGGCCCACGGGGAGCCCCAGCATTTT.